Listed below are T cell receptor beta chains from one sample, sequenced in a study of naive and memory T cell subsets. In TCRdb, the 5' RACE reads were re-called with MiXCR into one record per CDR3 protein. The table lists around 56,000 distinct CDR3 sequences, roughly 7.5% of them singletons. The receptors here all came from a female donor in good health. CDR3s include the opening cysteine and the closing phenylalanine or tryptophan. D genes are given only for firm matches. Clone size is not always given. Where it is, it says once, few, many or a class for expanded clones.

TRBD1	13	TRBJ1-1	many	TRBV13	CASSSQGSTEAFF	TGTGCCAGCAGCTCACAGGGGAGCACTGAAGCTTTCTTT
-	14	TRBJ1-1	few	TRBV2	CASSERAWNTEAFF	TGTGCCAGCAGTGAGAGGGCCTGGAACACTGAAGCTTTCTTT
TRBD2	15	TRBJ2-1	many	TRBV6-2/TRBV6-3	CASSYERGGYNEQFF	TGTGCCAGCAGTTACGAGCGGGGGGGATACAATGAGCAGTTCTTC
-	14	TRBJ1-5	few	TRBV28	CASSLVHLTQPQHF	TGTGCCAGCAGTTTAGTACATCTAACTCAGCCCCAGCATTTT
-	14	TRBJ1-2	many	TRBV28	CASSPPTAIGGYTF	TGTGCCAGCAGTCCGCCGACAGCCATAGGGGGCTACACCTTC
-	14	TRBJ1-1	few	TRBV20-1	CSASRPGQNTEAFF	TGCAGTGCTAGTAGGCCGGGACAAAACACTGAAGCTTTCTTT
-	14	TRBJ1-1	many	TRBV28	CASILTGLNTEAFF	TGTGCCAGCATCCTAACGGGGTTGAACACTGAAGCTTTCTTT
TRBD1	14	TRBJ1-2	-	TRBV18	CASSWQEQGFGDTF	TGTGCCAGCTCCTGGCAAGAACAGGGGTTTGGCGACACCTTC
-	14	TRBJ1-1	-	TRBV12-5	CASGHPMLNTEAFF	TGTGCTAGTGGCCACCCCATGCTGAACACTGAAGCTTTCTTT
TRBD2	17	TRBJ2-5	few	TRBV3-1	CASSKGGTSGGQETQYF	TGTGCCAGCAGCAAAGGGGGGACTAGCGGGGGACAAGAGACCCAGTACTTC
-	16	TRBJ1-1	many	TRBV5-6	CASSSLLSRGDTEAFF	TGTGCCAGCTCCAGCTTACTAAGCCGGGGGGATACTGAAGCTTTCTTT
TRBD1	14	TRBJ1-1	many	TRBV28	CASLRQGLNTEAFF	TGTGCCAGCTTACGACAGGGGCTGAACACTGAAGCTTTCTTT
-	13	TRBJ1-1	many	TRBV20-1	CSASQGPNTEAFF	TGCAGTGCTAGTCAGGGGCCGAACACTGAAGCTTTCTTT
TRBD1	14	TRBJ1-2	many	TRBV6-2/TRBV6-3	CASSSGPTGPGYTF	TGTGCCAGCAGTTCTGGACCGACAGGGCCAGGCTACACCTTC
-	15	TRBJ1-5	few	TRBV6-1	CASSSAVGGNQPQHF	TGTGCCAGCAGCTCGGCGGTGGGGGGCAATCAGCCCCAGCATTTT
TRBD1	13	TRBJ2-5	-	TRBV29-1	CSVGTGDYGTQYF	TGCAGCGTCGGGACAGGGGATTACGGGACCCAGTACTTC
TRBD1	15	TRBJ1-4	few	TRBV4-3	CASSQVDRVNEKLFF	TGCGCCAGCAGCCAAGTAGACAGGGTTAATGAAAAACTGTTTTTT
-	14	TRBJ2-2	-	TRBV20-1	CSASEDQNTGELFF	TGCAGTGCTAGCGAGGACCAGAACACCGGGGAGCTGTTTTTT
-	13	TRBJ2-7	many	TRBV7-2	CASSLTGFHEQYF	TGTGCCAGCAGCCTAACAGGGTTTCACGAGCAGTACTTC
-	12	TRBJ1-1	many	TRBV29-1	CSVEVLATEAFF	TGCAGCGTTGAGGTCCTGGCCACTGAAGCTTTCTTT
TRBD2	15	TRBJ2-2	-	TRBV12-3/TRBV12-4	CASSRGGSNTGELFF	TGTGCCAGCTCGCGGGGGGGGTCGAACACCGGGGAGCTGTTTTTT
-	14	TRBJ1-1	-	TRBV7-2	CASSLPTENTEAFF	TGTGCCAGCAGCCTCCCCACAGAGAACACTGAAGCTTTCTTT
-	15	TRBJ1-5	few	TRBV3-1	CASSQEYGFRQPQHF	TGTGCCAGCAGCCAAGAGTATGGGTTTCGGCAGCCCCAGCATTTT
TRBD2	16	TRBJ2-5	-	TRBV7-2	CASSLDSGGGQETQYF	TGTGCCAGCAGCTTAGATAGCGGGGGGGGACAAGAGACCCAGTACTTC
TRBD1	14	TRBJ1-6	-	TRBV7-9	CASSLVEGRGSLHF	TGTGCCAGCAGCTTGGTGGAGGGCAGGGGGTCCCTCCACTTT